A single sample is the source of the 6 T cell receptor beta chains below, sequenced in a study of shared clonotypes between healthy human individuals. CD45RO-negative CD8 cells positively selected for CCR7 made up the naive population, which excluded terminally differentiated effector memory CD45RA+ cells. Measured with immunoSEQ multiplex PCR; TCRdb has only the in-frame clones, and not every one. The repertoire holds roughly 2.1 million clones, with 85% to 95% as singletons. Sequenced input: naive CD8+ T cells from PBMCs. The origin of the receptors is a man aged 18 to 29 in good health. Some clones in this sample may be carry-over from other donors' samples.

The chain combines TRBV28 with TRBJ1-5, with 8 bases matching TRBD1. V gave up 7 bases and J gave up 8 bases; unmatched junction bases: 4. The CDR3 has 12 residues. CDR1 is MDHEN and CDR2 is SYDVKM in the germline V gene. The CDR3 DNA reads TGTGCCAGCAACGGACAGGGCGAGCCCCAGCATTTT. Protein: CASNGQGEPQHF.

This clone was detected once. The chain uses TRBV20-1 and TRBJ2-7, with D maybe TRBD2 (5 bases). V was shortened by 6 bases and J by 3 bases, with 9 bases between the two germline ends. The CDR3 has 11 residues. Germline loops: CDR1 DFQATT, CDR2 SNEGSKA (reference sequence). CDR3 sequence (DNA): TGCAGTGCCACCGGGGACTACGAGCAGTACTTC. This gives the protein CSATGDYEQYF.

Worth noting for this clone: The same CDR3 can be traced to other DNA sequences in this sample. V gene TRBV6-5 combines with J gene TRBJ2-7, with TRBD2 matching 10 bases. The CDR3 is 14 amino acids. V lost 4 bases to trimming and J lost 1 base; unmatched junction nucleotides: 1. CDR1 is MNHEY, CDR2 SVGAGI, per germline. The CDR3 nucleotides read TGTGCCAGCAGTTTACTAGCGGGATCCTACGAGCAGTACTTC. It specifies CASSLLAGSYEQYF.

The CDR3 loop reads CASSLVGGSPHEQYF. The CDR3 DNA reads TGTGCCAGCAGCTTAGTAGGGGGTAGCCCCCACGAGCAGTACTTC. The V gene is TRBV7-9, the J gene TRBJ2-7; D might be TRBD1 (6 bases). The germline CDR1 and CDR2 sequences are SEHNR and FQNEAQ (reference sequence). The CDR3 is 15 amino acids. The germline V and J ends were trimmed by 1 base and 5 bases, with 15 bases remaining between them.

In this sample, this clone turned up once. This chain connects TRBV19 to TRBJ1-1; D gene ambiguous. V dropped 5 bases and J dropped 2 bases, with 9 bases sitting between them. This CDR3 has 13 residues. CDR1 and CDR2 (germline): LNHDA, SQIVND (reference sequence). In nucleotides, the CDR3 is TGTGCCAGTAGTGGTCTCTTTAACACTGAAGCTTTCTTT. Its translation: CASSGLFNTEAFF.

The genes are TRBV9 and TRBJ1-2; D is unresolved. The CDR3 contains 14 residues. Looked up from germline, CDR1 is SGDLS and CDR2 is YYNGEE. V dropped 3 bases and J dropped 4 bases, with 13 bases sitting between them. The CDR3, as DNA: TGTGCCAGCAGCGGTCCTGGACCGGTCTATGGCTACACCTTC. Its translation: CASSGPGPVYGYTF.